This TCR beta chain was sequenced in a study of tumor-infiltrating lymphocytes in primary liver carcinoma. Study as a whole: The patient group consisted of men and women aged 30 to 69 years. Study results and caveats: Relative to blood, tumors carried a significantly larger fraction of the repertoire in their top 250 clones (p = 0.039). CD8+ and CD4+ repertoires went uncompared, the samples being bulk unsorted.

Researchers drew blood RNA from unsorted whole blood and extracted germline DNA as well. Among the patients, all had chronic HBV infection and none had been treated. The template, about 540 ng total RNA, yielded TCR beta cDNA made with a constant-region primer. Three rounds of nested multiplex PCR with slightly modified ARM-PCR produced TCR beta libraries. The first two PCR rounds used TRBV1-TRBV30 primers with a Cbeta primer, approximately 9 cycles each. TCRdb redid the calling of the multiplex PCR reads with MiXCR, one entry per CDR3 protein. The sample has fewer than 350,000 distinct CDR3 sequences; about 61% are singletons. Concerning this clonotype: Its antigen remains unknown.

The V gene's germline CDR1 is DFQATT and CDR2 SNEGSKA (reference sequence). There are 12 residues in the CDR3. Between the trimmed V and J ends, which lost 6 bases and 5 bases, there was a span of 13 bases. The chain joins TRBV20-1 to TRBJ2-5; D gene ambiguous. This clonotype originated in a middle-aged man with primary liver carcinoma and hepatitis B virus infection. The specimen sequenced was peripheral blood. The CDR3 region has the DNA TGCAGTGCCCGAACTCCATCGGAGACCCAGTACTTC. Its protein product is CSARTPSETQYF.